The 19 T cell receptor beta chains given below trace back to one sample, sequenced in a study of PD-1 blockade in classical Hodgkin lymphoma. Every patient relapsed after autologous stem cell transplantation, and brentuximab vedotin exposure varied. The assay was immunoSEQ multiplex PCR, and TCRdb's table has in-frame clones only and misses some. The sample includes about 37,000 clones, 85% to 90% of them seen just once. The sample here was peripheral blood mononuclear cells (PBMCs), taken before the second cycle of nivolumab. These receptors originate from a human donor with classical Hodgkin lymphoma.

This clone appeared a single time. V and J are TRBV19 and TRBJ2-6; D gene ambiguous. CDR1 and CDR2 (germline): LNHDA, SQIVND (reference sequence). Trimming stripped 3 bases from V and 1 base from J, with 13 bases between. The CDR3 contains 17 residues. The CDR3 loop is CASSMSAMGSGANVLTF. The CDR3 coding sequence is TGTGCCAGTAGTATGTCGGCAATGGGTTCTGGGGCCAACGTCCTGACTTTC.

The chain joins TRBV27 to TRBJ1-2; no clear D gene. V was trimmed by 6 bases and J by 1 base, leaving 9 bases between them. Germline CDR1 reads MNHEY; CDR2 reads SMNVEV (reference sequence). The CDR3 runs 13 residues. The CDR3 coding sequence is TGTGCCAGCAGCGAGAGGTATAACTATGGCTACACCTTC. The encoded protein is CASSERYNYGYTF.

The CDR3 sequence is CAVSTSTDTQYF. CDR3 sequence (DNA): TGTGCAGTTTCCACGAGCACAGATACGCAGTATTTT. The chain couples TRBV7-8 to TRBJ2-3; unclear D gene. The CDR3 consists of 12 residues. Germline-derived CDR1 and CDR2 are SGHVS and FQNEAQ.

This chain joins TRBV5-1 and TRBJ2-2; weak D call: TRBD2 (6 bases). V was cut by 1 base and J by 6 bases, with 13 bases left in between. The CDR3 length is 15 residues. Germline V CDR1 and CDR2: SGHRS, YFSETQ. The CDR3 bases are TGCGCCAGCAGCTTGCAAACTAGCTTGGCCGGGGAGCTGTTTTTT. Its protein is CASSLQTSLAGELFF. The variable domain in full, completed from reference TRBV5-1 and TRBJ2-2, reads KAGVTQTPRYLIKTRGQQVTLSCSPISGHRSVSWYQQTPGQGLQFLFEYFSETQRNKGNFPGRFSGRQFSNSRSEMNVSTLELGDSALYLCASSLQTSLAGELFFGEGSRLTVL.

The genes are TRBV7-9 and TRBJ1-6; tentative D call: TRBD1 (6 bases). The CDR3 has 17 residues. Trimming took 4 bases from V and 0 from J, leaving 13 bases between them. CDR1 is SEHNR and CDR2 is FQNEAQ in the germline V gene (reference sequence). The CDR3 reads CASSSPRGDSYNSPLHF. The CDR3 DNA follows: TGTGCCAGCAGCTCCCCCAGGGGCGACTCCTATAATTCACCCCTCCACTTT.

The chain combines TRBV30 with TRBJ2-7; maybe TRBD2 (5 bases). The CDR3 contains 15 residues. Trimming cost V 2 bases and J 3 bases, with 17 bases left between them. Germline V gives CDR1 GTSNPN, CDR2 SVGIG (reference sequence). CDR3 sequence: CAWSTDSRSGYEQYF. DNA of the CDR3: TGTGCCTGGAGTACGGACTCTAGGTCCGGCTACGAGCAGTACTTC.

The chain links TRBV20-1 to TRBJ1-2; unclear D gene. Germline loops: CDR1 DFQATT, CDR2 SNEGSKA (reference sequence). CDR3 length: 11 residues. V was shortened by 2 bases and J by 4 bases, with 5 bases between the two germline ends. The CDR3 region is CSARQAYGYTF. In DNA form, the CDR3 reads TGCAGTGCTAGACAAGCCTATGGCTACACCTTC.

The CDR3 coding sequence is TGCGCCAGCAGCTTGGATAGCGGGGCCACAGATACGCAGTATTTT. Translating gives CASSLDSGATDTQYF. The chain carries TRBV5-1 and TRBJ2-3, with TRBD2 matching over 8 bases. The CDR3 covers 15 residues. Trimming at V came to 0 bases and at J to 2 bases, leaving 2 bases not matched to a gene. The germline gives CDR1 SGHRS, CDR2 YFSETQ. Drawing the rest from reference TRBV5-1 and TRBJ2-3, the complete variable domain is KAGVTQTPRYLIKTRGQQVTLSCSPISGHRSVSWYQQTPGQGLQFLFEYFSETQRNKGNFPGRFSGRQFSNSRSEMNVSTLELGDSALYLCASSLDSGATDTQYFGPGTRLTVL.

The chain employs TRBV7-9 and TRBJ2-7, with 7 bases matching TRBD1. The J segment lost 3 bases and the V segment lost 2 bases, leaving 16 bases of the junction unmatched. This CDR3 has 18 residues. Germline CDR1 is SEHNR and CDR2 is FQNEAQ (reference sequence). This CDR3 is CASSLTPTLTGVYYEQYF. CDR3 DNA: TGTGCCAGCAGCTTAACCCCAACTTTAACAGGGGTTTACTACGAGCAGTACTTC.

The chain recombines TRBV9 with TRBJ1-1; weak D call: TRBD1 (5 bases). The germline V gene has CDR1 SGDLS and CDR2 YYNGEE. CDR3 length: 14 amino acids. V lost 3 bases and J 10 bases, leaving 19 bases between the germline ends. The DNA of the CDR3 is TGTGCCAGCAGCGCCGACCAAGGGGAGCGTAGAGCTTTCTTT. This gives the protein CASSADQGERRAFF.

The CDR3 DNA is TGCGCCAGCAGCCAGGGCCCGTGGGGGAGAGGGACCTACGAGCAGTACTTC. Translation gives CASSQGPWGRGTYEQYF. The J gene is TRBJ2-7, the V gene TRBV4-1, with D perhaps assigned TRBD1 or TRBD2 (5 bases each). V was trimmed by 3 bases and J by 2 bases, leaving 20 bases between them. This CDR3 is built from 17 residues. Germline CDR1 and CDR2: MGHRA and YSYEKL.

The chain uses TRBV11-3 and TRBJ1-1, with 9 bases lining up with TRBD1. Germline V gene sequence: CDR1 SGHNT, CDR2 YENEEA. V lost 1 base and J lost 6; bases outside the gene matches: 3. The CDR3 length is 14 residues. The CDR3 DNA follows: TGTGCCAGCAGCTTAGGGACAGGGGTCTCTGAAGCTTTCTTT. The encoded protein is CASSLGTGVSEAFF.

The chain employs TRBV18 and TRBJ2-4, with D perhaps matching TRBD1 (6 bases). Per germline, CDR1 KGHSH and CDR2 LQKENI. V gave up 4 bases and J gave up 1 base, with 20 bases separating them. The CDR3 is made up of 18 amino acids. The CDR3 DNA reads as TGTGCCAGCTCACGGACGCAGGGGCAGGGATTGGCCAAAAACATTCAGTACTTC. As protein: CASSRTQGQGLAKNIQYF.

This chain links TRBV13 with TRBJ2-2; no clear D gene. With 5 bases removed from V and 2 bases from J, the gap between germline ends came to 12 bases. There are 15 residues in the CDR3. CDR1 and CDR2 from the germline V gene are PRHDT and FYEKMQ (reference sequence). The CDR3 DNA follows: TGTGCCAGCAGCGCAAGGCCTCATAACACCGGGGAGCTGTTTTTT. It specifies CASSARPHNTGELFF.

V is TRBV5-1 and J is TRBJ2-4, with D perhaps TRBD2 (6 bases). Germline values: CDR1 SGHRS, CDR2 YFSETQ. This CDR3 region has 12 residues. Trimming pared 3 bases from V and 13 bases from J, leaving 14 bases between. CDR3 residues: CASSSPGTPQYF. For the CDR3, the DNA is TGCGCCAGCAGCTCTCCCGGGACTCCCCAGTACTTC.

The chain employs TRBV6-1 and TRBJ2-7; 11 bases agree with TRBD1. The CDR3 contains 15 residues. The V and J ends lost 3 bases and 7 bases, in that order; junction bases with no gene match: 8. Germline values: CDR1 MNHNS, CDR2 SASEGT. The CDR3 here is CASSEVGTGGEEQYF. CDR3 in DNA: TGTGCCAGCAGTGAGGTCGGGACAGGGGGTGAGGAGCAGTACTTC.

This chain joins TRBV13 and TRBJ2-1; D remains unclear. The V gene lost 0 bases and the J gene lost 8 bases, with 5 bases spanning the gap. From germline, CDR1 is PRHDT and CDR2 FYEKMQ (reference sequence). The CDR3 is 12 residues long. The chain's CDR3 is CASSLGIYEQFF. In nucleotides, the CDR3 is TGTGCCAGCAGCTTAGGGATCTATGAGCAGTTCTTC.

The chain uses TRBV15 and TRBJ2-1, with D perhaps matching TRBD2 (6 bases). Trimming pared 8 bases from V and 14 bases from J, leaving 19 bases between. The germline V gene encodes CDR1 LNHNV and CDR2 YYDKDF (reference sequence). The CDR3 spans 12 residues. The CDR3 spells CATYDERGTEFF. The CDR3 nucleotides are TGTGCCACCTACGACGAGCGCGGGACGGAGTTCTTC. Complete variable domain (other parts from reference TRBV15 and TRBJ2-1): DAMVIQNPRYQVTQFGKPVTLSCSQTLNHNVMYWYQQKSSQAPKLLFHYYDKDFNNEADTPDNFQSRRPNTSFCFLDIRSPGLGDTAMYLCATYDERGTEFFGPGTRLTVL.

CDR3 DNA sequence: TGTGCCAGCCGCATAGCGGGAGGGCTCAACGAGCAGTACTTC. Translation gives CASRIAGGLNEQYF. The chain recombines TRBV5-4 with TRBJ2-7, with 11 bases aligning to TRBD2. Germline V gives CDR1 SGHNT, CDR2 YYREEE (reference sequence). The CDR3 is 14 residues long. V gave up 7 bases and J gave up 5 bases; unmatched junction bases: 8.